This T cell receptor (beta chain) was found in a study of cytomegalovirus exposure and HLA in healthy donors. PCR primers comprised 60 Vbeta and 13 Jbeta primers. This table comes from immunoSEQ multiplex PCR, and its TCRdb copy is limited to in-frame clones, with some not included. The sample records 100,000 to 140,000 clones, 73% being singletons. The CDR3 totals 15 residues. Deletions cut 4 bases from V and 1 base from J, with 11 bases between. Germline CDR1 and CDR2: MDHEN and SYDVKM. The source material was PBMCs. The chain couples TRBV28 to TRBJ2-4; D is perhaps TRBD2 (6 bases). This receptor was identified in a man aged 25-45 years in good health and CMV-seronegative. The CDR3 DNA reads as TGTGCCAGCAGTTCTCGGGGGAATGCCAAAAACATTCAGTACTTC. Amino acid sequence: CASSSRGNAKNIQYF.